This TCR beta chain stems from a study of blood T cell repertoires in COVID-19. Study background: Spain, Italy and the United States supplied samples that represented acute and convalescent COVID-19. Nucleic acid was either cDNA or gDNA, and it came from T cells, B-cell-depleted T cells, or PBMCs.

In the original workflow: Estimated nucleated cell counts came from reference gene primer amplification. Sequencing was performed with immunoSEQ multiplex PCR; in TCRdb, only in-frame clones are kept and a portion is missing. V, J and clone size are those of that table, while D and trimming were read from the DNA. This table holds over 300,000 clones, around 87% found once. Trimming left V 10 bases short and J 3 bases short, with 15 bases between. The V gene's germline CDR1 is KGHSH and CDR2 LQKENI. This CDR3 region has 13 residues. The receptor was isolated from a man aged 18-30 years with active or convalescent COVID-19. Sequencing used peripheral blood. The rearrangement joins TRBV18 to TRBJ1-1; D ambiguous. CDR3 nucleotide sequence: TGTGCCACCCGACGCGGGGAGGACACTGAAGCTTTCTTT. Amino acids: CATRRGEDTEAFF.